The 10 T cell receptor beta chains reported below all come from one sample, sequenced in a study of blood T cell repertoires in COVID-19. TCRdb's table, derived via immunoSEQ multiplex PCR, lists solely in-frame clones and lacks some. Seen here are roughly 140,000 clones, under 90% observed once, and the top ten hold roughly 0.58%. Sequences were obtained from peripheral blood. The receptor set was obtained from a man aged 55 to 70 with acute or convalescent COVID-19.

V is TRBV9 and J is TRBJ1-2; D remains unclear. Trimming shortened V by 0 bases and J by 6 bases, and 18 bases separated the two germline ends. This CDR3 comprises 16 residues. CDR1 and CDR2 from the germline V gene are SGDLS and YYNGEE. DNA for the CDR3: TGTGCCAGCAGCGTAGATCCGGCAGGACGAGGGAATGGCTACACCTTC. This encodes CASSVDPAGRGNGYTF. The full variable domain, completed using reference TRBV9 and TRBJ1-2, is DSGVTQTPKHLITATGQRVTLRCSPRSGDLSVYWYQQSLDQGLQFLIQYYNGEERAKGNILERFSAQQFPDLHSELNLSSLELGDSALYFCASSVDPAGRGNGYTFGSGTRLTVV.

This clone came up a few times. The gene calls are TRBV6-5 and TRBJ2-7; 12 positions agree with TRBD1. Germline CDR1 MNHEY, CDR2 SVGAGI. The V gene end was trimmed by 0 bases and the J gene end by 3 bases; junction bases not matched to a gene: 3. This CDR3 region has 16 residues. The CDR3 spells CASSYSWDRGLYEQYF. The CDR3 nucleotides read TGTGCCAGCAGTTACTCCTGGGACAGGGGGCTCTACGAGCAGTACTTC.

V usage is TRBV11-2 and J usage is TRBJ2-4; TRBD1 might be the D (6 bases). Germline values: CDR1 SGHAT, CDR2 FQNNGV. This CDR3 is 13 amino acids long. V was shortened by 1 base and J by 15 bases, with 16 bases between the two germline ends. The CDR3 DNA sequence: TGTGCCAGCAGCTTAGTGACTGGCAGGGGCTCGTACTTC. It is translated as CASSLVTGRGSYF.

This clone has a handful of counts. This same CDR3 is encoded by further DNA sequences in the sample. This sequence joins TRBV5-1 and TRBJ1-5; D remains ambiguous. This CDR3 has 13 amino acids. Germline V gene data show CDR1 as SGHRS and CDR2 as YFSETQ. V dropped 5 bases and J dropped 0 bases, with 6 bases sitting between them. CDR3 loop: CASRRDSNQPQHF. In DNA, the CDR3 is TGCGCCAGCAGGCGGGATAGCAATCAGCCCCAGCATTTT.

CDR3 sequence: CAWSVLGTGGYGYTF. The CDR3 DNA sequence: TGTGCCTGGAGTGTATTAGGGACAGGCGGCTATGGCTACACCTTC. The rearrangement joins TRBV30 to TRBJ1-2; 8 positions match TRBD1. The CDR3 has 15 amino acids. The V and J ends lost 0 bases and 4 bases, in that order; junction bases with no gene match: 7. Germline values: CDR1 GTSNPN, CDR2 SVGIG (reference sequence). The entire variable domain, with the rest obtained from reference TRBV30 and TRBJ1-2, is as follows: SQTIHQWPATLVQPVGSPLSLECTVEGTSNPNLYWYRQAAGRGLQLLFYSVGIGQISSEVPQNLSASRPQDRQFILSSKKLLLSDSGFYLCAWSVLGTGGYGYTFGSGTRLTVV.

The chain recombines TRBV2 with TRBJ2-1; D possibly corresponds to TRBD1 (6 bases). Trimming removed 7 bases from V and 7 bases from J, with 14 bases in between. In germline, CDR1 is SNHLY, CDR2 FYNNEI. The CDR3 is 13 residues long. CDR3 sequence reads: CASTPYQGNEQFF. CDR3 nucleotide sequence: TGTGCCAGCACCCCCTACCAGGGGAATGAGCAGTTCTTC.

The genes are TRBV19 and TRBJ2-6; 7 positions match TRBD1. Trimming at V came to 8 bases and at J to 13 bases, leaving 17 bases not matched to a gene. The CDR3 is 15 amino acids. Germline V gene lookup returns CDR1 LNHDA and CDR2 SQIVND (reference sequence). CDR3 amino acids: CASQGGSGTAQVLTF. The CDR3, as DNA: TGTGCCAGTCAAGGTGGATCGGGGACAGCACAGGTCCTGACTTTC.

This chain joins TRBV6-2 or TRBV6-3 and TRBJ2-5; D remains ambiguous. CDR3 length: 15 amino acids. Trimming removed 0 bases at V and 0 bases at J, with 8 bases between. Germline lookup yields CDR1 MNHEY and CDR2 SVGEGT. CDR3 region: CASSYSRWYQETQYF. For the CDR3, the DNA is TGTGCCAGCAGTTACTCGAGGTGGTACCAAGAGACCCAGTACTTC.

This clone was recorded only once. V is TRBV11-2 and J is TRBJ1-2, with 7 bases matching TRBD1. J lost 3 bases, V lost 5 bases, and 3 bases had no gene match. The germline CDR1 and CDR2 sequences are SGHAT and FQNNGV. The CDR3 is 13 amino acids. This CDR3 reads CASSKGQYYGYTF. The DNA for the CDR3 is TGTGCCAGCAGCAAGGGACAGTACTATGGCTACACCTTC. Together with reference TRBV11-2 and TRBJ1-2, the CDR3 gives the full variable domain: EAGVAQSPRYKIIEKRQSVAFWCNPISGHATLYWYQQILGQGPKLLIQFQNNGVVDDSQLPKDRFSAERLKGVDSTLKIQPAKLEDSAVYLCASSKGQYYGYTFGSGTRLTVV.

With respect to this clone: Additional DNA sequences in this sample encode the identical CDR3. V usage is TRBV3-1 (or the pseudogene TRBV3-2) and J usage is TRBJ2-2, with a tentative D call TRBD2 (7 bases). V lost 1 base and J 1 base, leaving 10 bases between the germline ends. Germline assignment: CDR1 LGHDT and CDR2 YNNKEL (reference sequence). The CDR3 contains 16 residues. In DNA, the CDR3 is TGTGCCAGCAGCCAAGCGGGGGGCAGGAACACCGGGGAGCTGTTTTTT. Translation: CASSQAGGRNTGELFF.